A single sample is the source of the 14 T cell receptor beta chains below, sequenced in a study of CD8 T cell repertoires and HIV-1 epitope variants. TCRdb keeps only in-frame clones here, not all; method: immunoSEQ multiplex PCR. The data contain under 5,500 clones, 69% of them singletons. These TCRs are of unknown antigen specificity. Sequenced material: cultured CD8+ T cells derived from PBMCs. The receptors here all came from a male donor with HIV.

The chain is built from TRBV27 and TRBJ2-7; D gene unclear. The CDR3 is 12 residues long. Germline V CDR1 and CDR2: MNHEY, SMNVEV (reference sequence). With 6 bases removed from V and 4 bases from J, the gap between germline ends came to 10 bases. The CDR3, as DNA: TGTGCCAGCAGCCCGGCAACATACGAGCAGTACTTC. Its protein is CASSPATYEQYF.

The genes are TRBV6-5 and TRBJ2-7; 9 bases are a match to TRBD1. The CDR3 contains 13 residues. After removal of 5 bases from V and 4 bases from J, the junction contained 3 bases not matched to a gene. Per germline, CDR1 MNHEY and CDR2 SVGAGI. The CDR3 sequence: CASSRDREYEQYF. CDR3 nucleotides: TGTGCCAGCAGTAGGGACAGGGAATACGAGCAGTACTTC.

The table lists this clone with a count of one. J is TRBJ1-4 and V is TRBV4-1; possible D gene TRBD1, 5 bases. V was pared by 0 bases and J by 13 bases, with 21 bases between. The CDR3 has 16 residues. Germline V CDR1 and CDR2: MGHRA, YSYEKL. The CDR3 nucleotides read TGCGCCAGCAGCCAAGATCTTGGGACGGACCTGCTGGGACTGTTTTTT. It specifies CASSQDLGTDLLGLFF.

The rearrangement joins TRBV5-8 to TRBJ1-2, with D tentatively TRBD1 (5 bases). Germline lookup yields CDR1 SGHTS and CDR2 YDEGEE. The V end lost 4 bases, the J end lost 0 bases, and 13 bases lay between the germline ends. CDR3 size: 15 residues. Here the CDR3 reads CASSGRGIANYGYTF. Written as DNA, the CDR3 is TGTGCCAGCAGCGGCCGGGGGATAGCTAACTATGGCTACACCTTC.

This clone is large (0.1 to 1%) within its sample. CDR3 residues: CAISESLGVSGANVLTF. Written as DNA, the CDR3 is TGTGCCATCAGTGAGTCTCTGGGGGTATCTGGGGCCAACGTCCTGACTTTC. This chain connects TRBV10-3 to TRBJ2-6; D could derive from TRBD1 or TRBD2 (5 bases each). The ends were cut back, 0 bases at V and 1 base at J, with 10 bases in the middle. The CDR3 sequence is 17 residues long. Germline CDR1 reads ENHRY; CDR2 reads SYGVKD.

This clone has a handful of counts. This sequence joins TRBV5-8 and TRBJ1-1; D is unresolved. The V end lost 3 bases, the J end lost 8 bases, and 11 bases lay between the germline ends. This CDR3 is built from 12 residues. Germline CDR1 SGHTS, CDR2 YDEGEE. The CDR3 region is CASSSWTREAFF. CDR3 nucleotide sequence: TGTGCCAGCAGCTCCTGGACTCGAGAAGCTTTCTTT.

This chain connects TRBV29-1 to TRBJ2-1, with 8 bases matching TRBD2. Trimming at V came to 6 bases and at J to 2 bases, leaving 9 bases not matched to a gene. This CDR3 contains 15 residues. Germline CDR1 is SQVTM and CDR2 is ANQGSEA. CDR3 DNA: TGCAGCGTCCCGGGTAGCGGGGTTCCCTACAATGAGCAGTTCTTC. It translates to CSVPGSGVPYNEQFF.

This clone was seen a single time. CDR3 residues: CASRYRGQSYEQYF. The CDR3 bases are TGTGCCAGCAGATACAGGGGGCAGTCCTACGAGCAGTACTTC. The chain uses TRBV6-5 and TRBJ2-7; 9 bases align to TRBD1. Per the germline V gene, CDR1 is MNHEY and CDR2 is SVGAGI. The CDR3 spans 14 residues. With V trimmed by 6 bases and J by 1 base, 4 bases remained unmatched.

This clone was counted only a few times. J is TRBJ1-1 and V is TRBV5-4, with 8 bases fitting TRBD1. The CDR3 consists of 16 residues. Per the germline V gene, CDR1 is SGHNT and CDR2 is YYREEE (reference sequence). V gave up 0 bases and J gave up 1 base; unmatched junction bases: 5. The CDR3: CASSLDRGQANTEAFF. The CDR3 bases are TGTGCCAGCAGCTTGGATAGGGGACAGGCGAACACTGAAGCTTTCTTT.

The chain is built from TRBV5-6 and TRBJ2-2; D is uncertain. Germline lookup yields CDR1 SGHDT and CDR2 YYEEEE. V lost 3 bases, J lost 5 bases, and 11 bases lay in between. The CDR3 runs to 14 residues. CDR3 bases: TGTGCCAGCAGCTCTGGCCAGCCAACCGGGGAGCTGTTTTTT. Amino acids: CASSSGQPTGELFF.

This sequence joins TRBV5-5 and TRBJ1-5; maybe TRBD1 (6 bases). The length of the CDR3 is 14 residues. V lost 1 base and J 6 bases, leaving 11 bases between the germline ends. Germline V lookup: CDR1 SGHKS, CDR2 YYEKEE (reference sequence). CDR3 DNA sequence: TGTGCCAGCAGCTTGCGTTGGGGGCCTCAGCCCCAGCATTTT. Translating it yields CASSLRWGPQPQHF.

The chain joins TRBV10-2 to TRBJ2-7, with D unresolved. CDR3 length: 14 residues. V lost 8 bases and J lost 5, with 19 bases in between. The germline gives CDR1 WSHSY, CDR2 SAAADI. The CDR3 DNA is TGCGCCAGCGCCCCAGGCAGCCTTTGGGACGAGCAGTACTTC. It translates to CASAPGSLWDEQYF.

The chain recombines TRBV5-6 with TRBJ1-2; D unresolved. V was pared by 4 bases and J by 5 bases, with 9 bases between. The CDR3 spans 12 residues. Germline V lookup: CDR1 SGHDT, CDR2 YYEEEE. The CDR3 sequence is CASSAGTYGYTF. In nucleotides, the CDR3 is TGTGCCAGCAGCGCGGGTACTTATGGCTACACCTTC.

The chain carries TRBV27 and TRBJ2-7; TRBD2 might be the D (5 bases). There are 13 residues in the CDR3. Trimming took 2 bases from V and 4 from J, leaving 9 bases between them. Germline V gives CDR1 MNHEY, CDR2 SMNVEV (reference sequence). The CDR3 nucleotides are TGTGCCAGCAGTTTAGGGAGTGGGTACGAGCAGTACTTC. This gives the protein CASSLGSGYEQYF.